This is a list of T cell receptor beta chains from one sample in a study of blood T cell repertoires in COVID-19. Sequencing used immunoSEQ multiplex PCR; TCRdb keeps in-frame clones, though not all of them. The repertoire holds fewer than 250,000 clones, with around 86% as singletons. The sequenced material came from peripheral blood. These receptors were obtained from a man aged 45-65 years with COVID-19, enrolled during active disease. Both conserved end residues are part of each CDR3. D genes are given only for firm matches. Size is stated for part of the rows, as once, few or many counts, or as a class when the clone is expanded.

j_call	d_call	v_call	clone_size	cdr3_aa	cdr3_nt
TRBJ1-5	.	TRBV7-8	few	CASSVGGTRPQHF	TGTGCCAGCAGCGTGGGAGGTACTCGGCCCCAGCATTTT
TRBJ2-3	TRBD1	TRBV18	.	CASSPPIGQGLPDTQYF	TGTGCCAGCTCACCACCGATTGGACAGGGTCTACCAGATACGCAGTATTTT
TRBJ1-5	TRBD1	TRBV6-6	.	CASSGDSGQSQHF	TGTGCCAGCAGTGGGGACAGCGGGCAGTCCCAGCATTTT
TRBJ2-7	TRBD2	TRBV5-1	.	CASSPTSGGSYEQYF	TGCGCCAGCAGCCCAACTAGCGGGGGAAGCTACGAGCAGTACTTC
TRBJ2-1	.	TRBV5-6	.	CASSLAESSYNEQFF	TGTGCCAGCAGCTTGGCCGAGAGCTCCTACAATGAGCAGTTCTTC
TRBJ2-7	.	TRBV5-1	.	CASSWTGTTYEQYF	TGCGCCAGCAGCTGGACCGGGACAACATACGAGCAGTACTTC
TRBJ1-1	.	TRBV4-1	.	CASSQVRAGSNTEAFF	TGCGCCAGCAGCCAAGTCCGTGCAGGGTCGAACACTGAAGCTTTCTTT
TRBJ1-5	.	TRBV29-1	once	CSVVPGDSNQPQHF	TGCAGCGTTGTTCCGGGAGATAGCAATCAGCCCCAGCATTTT
TRBJ1-2	.	TRBV5-1	.	CASSPSTGLNYGYTF	TGCGCCAGCAGCCCCTCGACGGGACTGAACTATGGCTACACCTTC
TRBJ1-4	TRBD1	TRBV2	.	CASSRQGLREKLFF	TGTGCCAGCAGCAGACAGGGCTTAAGGGAAAAACTGTTTTTT
TRBJ1-2	TRBD1	TRBV7-2	.	CASSLGGSGANYGYTF	TGTGCCAGCAGCCTAGGGGGCAGTGGAGCTAACTATGGCTACACCTTC
TRBJ1-3	TRBD1	TRBV6-2/TRBV6-3	.	CASSYNPTGAGNTIYF	TGTGCCAGCAGTTACAACCCGACAGGGGCTGGAAACACCATATATTTT
TRBJ2-2	.	TRBV6-2/TRBV6-3	.	CASRPRGAGELFF	TGTGCCAGCAGGCCTCGGGGAGCCGGGGAGCTGTTTTTT
TRBJ2-1	TRBD1	TRBV5-1	.	CASSSWTGGSYNEQFF	TGCGCCAGCAGCTCATGGACAGGGGGCTCCTACAATGAGCAGTTCTTC
TRBJ1-1	.	TRBV7-9	.	CASTLSTVNTEAFF	TGTGCCAGCACCTTATCGACAGTCAACACTGAAGCTTTCTTT
TRBJ1-4	TRBD1	TRBV28	.	CASRTQGSNEKLFF	TGTGCCAGCAGGACACAGGGGAGTAATGAAAAACTGTTTTTT
TRBJ2-7	.	TRBV29-1	.	CSVEVRGLPRYEQYF	TGCAGCGTTGAAGTTAGGGGCCTCCCACGCTACGAGCAGTACTTC
TRBJ1-5	.	TRBV30	.	CAWSVRGGAGNQPQHF	TGTGCCTGGAGTGTACGGGGGGGAGCCGGAAACCAGCCCCAGCATTTT
TRBJ2-1	TRBD2	TRBV7-3	.	CASSPGLASNEQFF	TGTGCCAGCAGCCCGGGACTAGCTTCCAATGAGCAGTTCTTC
TRBJ2-5	TRBD2	TRBV5-1	.	CASSLLREGLGRETQYF	TGCGCCAGCAGCCTTCTGCGGGAGGGCCTAGGAAGAGAGACCCAGTACTTC
TRBJ2-7	TRBD1	TRBV9	.	CASSVTDRGSSYEQYF	TGTGCCAGCAGCGTCACTGACAGGGGGAGCTCCTACGAGCAGTACTTC
TRBJ2-7	TRBD2	TRBV5-1	.	CASSLTSGSTYEQYF	TGCGCCAGCAGCTTGACTAGCGGTTCTACCTACGAGCAGTACTTC
TRBJ1-5	.	TRBV5-1	.	CASSFFSNQPQHF	TGCGCCAGCAGCTTCTTTAGCAATCAGCCCCAGCATTTT
TRBJ2-1	TRBD1	TRBV3-1/TRBV3-2	few	CASSQDRPGTGTINYNEQFF	TGTGCCAGCAGCCAAGACCGTCCCGGGACAGGGACGATAAACTACAATGAGCAGTTCTTC
TRBJ1-1	.	TRBV11-2	.	CASSLEFAEAFF	TGTGCCAGCAGCTTAGAGTTCGCTGAAGCTTTCTTT
TRBJ1-5	TRBD1	TRBV19	.	CASSKAGPGQGLGQPQHF	TGTGCCAGTAGTAAGGCCGGACCGGGACAGGGATTAGGTCAGCCCCAGCATTTT
TRBJ1-2	.	TRBV3-1/TRBV3-2	few	CASSQDGLVGGYTF	TGTGCCAGCAGCCAAGATGGCCTAGTCGGAGGCTACACCTTC
TRBJ2-7	TRBD1	TRBV2	.	CASSGETGGRVSYEQYF	TGTGCCAGCAGTGGGGAGACAGGGGGTCGAGTCTCCTACGAGCAGTACTTC